Detailed here is one T cell receptor beta chain. This entry comes from a study of blood T cell repertoires in COVID-19. Study-level information: Samples came from the United States, Italy and Spain, spanning acute and convalescent COVID-19.

The age range of participants was about 18 to 100 years, with residence in approximately 25 US areas. Assignments of participants to cohorts depended upon their own reported clinical history. Recovered status in Cohort 3 required two negative PCRs, clearance, or symptom resolution. The protocol was immunoSEQ multiplex PCR, while the TCRdb copy is restricted to in-frame clones and leaves out a portion. This table holds roughly 310,000 clones, approximately 91% found once. Sequencing was performed on PBMCs or T cells enriched from blood (not recorded which). This clonotype was sampled from a middle-aged woman who had recovered from COVID-19.

The CDR3 loop is CASSKYSYQETQYF. The CDR3 bases are TGTGCCAGCAGTAAATACAGTTACCAAGAGACCCAGTACTTC. The chain couples TRBV28 to TRBJ2-5; D is unresolved. The V and J ends lost 5 bases and 0 bases respectively, with 10 bases between them. CDR3 length equals 14 residues. Germline-derived CDR1 and CDR2 are MDHEN and SYDVKM. Variable domain in full (rest from reference TRBV28 and TRBJ2-5): DVKVTQSSRYLVKRTGEKVFLECVQDMDHENMFWYRQDPGLGLRLIYFSYDVKMKEKGDIPEGYSVSREKKERFSLILESASTNQTSMYLCASSKYSYQETQYFGPGTRLLVL.